This T cell receptor (beta chain) was obtained from a study of cytomegalovirus exposure and HLA in healthy donors. Study as a whole: Unique TCRs from HLA-typed donors, 70 million to 100 million of them, were held in an early data release.

Comment on this clone: Its specificity is not known.

Study conclusions and caveats: A later analysis by the authors found several of the most significant clusters apparently linked to common viral pathogens. Productive status was seen about 90% or about 30% of the time for most TCR beta V segments in an earlier analysis. Most observed TCR sequences were rare, whereas some public TCRs were detected in many donors.

The germline CDR1 and CDR2 sequences are LNHDA and SQIVND (reference sequence). This CDR3 spans 14 amino acids. V was pared by 2 bases and J by 6 bases, with 7 bases of the junction left unmatched. The PCR employed 60 Vbeta primers together with 13 Jbeta primers. Only in-frame clones appear in the TCRdb table, and some are missing; sequencing was by immunoSEQ multiplex PCR. The sample consists of around 190,000 clones, 81% of them appearing once. The receptor was derived from a man in his forties in good health and CMV-seropositive. Sequencing was done on a sample of PBMCs. The chain combines TRBV19 with TRBJ2-7, with TRBD2 matching 7 bases. CDR3 amino acids: CASSITSDSREQYF. The CDR3 DNA follows: TGTGCCAGTAGTATAACTAGCGATAGCCGCGAGCAGTACTTC.